Below are 20 T cell receptor beta chains sequenced from a single sample in a study of OX40 agonist ivuxolimab in advanced cancers. The receptor library was made with the immunoSEQ multiplex PCR assay. The table was pulled from immuneACCESS by TCRdb, which kept in-frame rearrangements only. Such tables lose some clones; where checked, under half of the loss comes from unresolved V genes, and the rest has no known cause. The sample table records fewer than 90,000 clones; about nine tenths of these occur just once. Of the sample, about 0.25% is held by the ten largest clones. This specimen was CD4+ or CD8+ T cells sorted from blood, taken in a trial of the OX40 agonist ivuxolimab. These receptors were taken from an adult with an advanced solid tumor such as melanoma, head and neck, liver or kidney cancer.

This rearrangement joins TRBV14 to TRBJ2-6, with D maybe TRBD2 (5 bases). Germline CDR1 SGHDN, CDR2 FVKESK. The CDR3 spans 15 residues. Trimming pared 6 bases from V and 4 bases from J, leaving 13 bases between. CDR3 amino acids: CASSARALGANVLTF. The CDR3 nucleotides read TGTGCCAGCAGTGCGCGGGCGCTCGGGGCCAACGTCCTGACTTTC.

This sequence joins TRBV7-2 and TRBJ2-7; D gene ambiguous. CDR1 is SGHTA and CDR2 is FQGNSA in the germline V gene. The length of the CDR3 is 13 residues. Deletions cut 0 bases from V and 7 bases from J, with 10 bases between. CDR3 sequence (DNA): TGTGCCAGCAGCTTAGCCCCCAGACCTGAGCAGTACTTC. Amino acid sequence: CASSLAPRPEQYF. The full variable domain, rest sourced from reference TRBV7-2 and TRBJ2-7, is GAGVSQSPSNKVTEKGKDVELRCDPISGHTALYWYRQSLGQGLEFLIYFQGNSAPDKSGLPSDRFSAERTGGSVSTLTIQRTQQEDSAVYLCASSLAPRPEQYFGPGTRLTVT.

V is TRBV14 and J is TRBJ2-5; D not certain. Trimming left V 4 bases short and J 7 bases short, with 19 bases between. The CDR3 runs 15 residues. Looked up from germline, CDR1 is SGHDN and CDR2 is FVKESK. CDR3 coding DNA: TGTGCCAGCAGCCCGATAGGAAGCCCCGCAGGGACCCAGTACTTC. As protein: CASSPIGSPAGTQYF.

The rearrangement uses TRBV28 and TRBJ2-7; 10 bases match TRBD1. Germline lookup yields CDR1 MDHEN and CDR2 SYDVKM. The ends lost 5 bases at V and 2 bases at J; junction bases unmatched: 3. CDR3 length equals 14 residues. The CDR3 protein is CASSQGQGPYEQYF. The CDR3 region has the DNA TGTGCCAGCAGTCAGGGACAGGGGCCCTACGAGCAGTACTTC.

The chain is built from TRBV19 and TRBJ2-1; D is possibly TRBD1 or TRBD2 (5 bases each). The V and J ends lost 7 bases and 10 bases respectively, with 26 bases between them. Germline V lookup: CDR1 LNHDA, CDR2 SQIVND (reference sequence). The CDR3 length is 16 residues. The CDR3 protein is CASIYEWDGWVGEQFF. In DNA form, the CDR3 reads TGTGCCAGTATTTATGAGTGGGACGGGTGGGTCGGAGAGCAGTTCTTC.

This clone has a single count. This chain links TRBV4-2 with TRBJ2-2, with unresolved D. This CDR3 has 18 amino acids. CDR1 and CDR2 (germline): LGHNA, YNFKEQ. Trimming took 1 base from V and 1 from J, leaving 16 bases between them. The CDR3 loop reads CASSQGPFTLGNTGELFF. The CDR3 DNA sequence: TGTGCCAGCAGCCAAGGCCCCTTTACTCTGGGGAACACCGGGGAGCTGTTTTTT.

The chain employs TRBV11-2 and TRBJ2-2; D gene ambiguous. This CDR3 contains 14 residues. The ends were cut back, 4 bases at V and 4 bases at J, with 10 bases in the middle. Germline V gene sequence: CDR1 SGHAT, CDR2 FQNNGV. The CDR3 sequence is CASSSSPVTGELFF. CDR3 coding DNA: TGTGCCAGCAGCTCCAGCCCCGTCACCGGGGAGCTGTTTTTT.

This chain uses TRBV6-6 with TRBJ2-1, with TRBD2 matching 7 bases. This CDR3 contains 15 residues. The germline V gene has CDR1 MNHNY and CDR2 SVGAGI (reference sequence). Trimming removed 0 bases from V and 3 bases from J; junction bases left unmatched: 2. CDR3 in amino acids: CASSYSGGNYNEQFF. As DNA, the CDR3 is TGTGCCAGCAGTTACTCCGGGGGGAACTACAATGAGCAGTTCTTC.

V usage is TRBV19 and J usage is TRBJ2-5; 8 nucleotides line up with TRBD2. V lost 8 bases to trimming and J lost 4 bases; unmatched junction nucleotides: 6. CDR3 length equals 13 residues. Germline loops: CDR1 LNHDA, CDR2 SQIVND (reference sequence). The chain's CDR3 is CASQVGGGETQYF. The CDR3 DNA follows: TGTGCCAGTCAGGTCGGGGGGGGAGAGACCCAGTACTTC.

V gene TRBV2 combines with J gene TRBJ1-4; possible D gene TRBD1, 5 bases. CDR3 length: 13 amino acids. The germline V gene has CDR1 SNHLY and CDR2 FYNNEI. The germline V and J ends were trimmed by 10 bases and 8 bases, with 17 bases remaining between them. CDR3 protein: CATQTVTREKLFF. DNA of the CDR3: TGTGCCACACAGACAGTTACGAGAGAAAAACTGTTTTTT.

V usage is TRBV28 and J usage is TRBJ1-6; 11 bases map to TRBD1. The V gene's germline CDR1 is MDHEN and CDR2 SYDVKM. The junction had 3 bases not matched to a gene; V was cut back by 6 bases and J by 2 bases. The CDR3 totals 16 residues. CDR3 sequence reads: CASSGTGGPYNSPLHF. The DNA of the CDR3 is TGTGCCAGCAGCGGGACAGGGGGTCCCTATAATTCACCCCTCCACTTT.

V and J are TRBV5-1 and TRBJ2-5, with 11 bases identical to TRBD2. The CDR3 has 15 amino acids. Germline assignment: CDR1 SGHRS and CDR2 YFSETQ. V shed 4 bases and J 3 bases; nucleotides not matched to a gene: 5. This CDR3 reads CASSTGTSGKETQYF. The DNA of the CDR3 is TGCGCCAGCAGCACGGGGACTAGCGGTAAAGAGACCCAGTACTTC. Complete variable domain (other parts from reference TRBV5-1 and TRBJ2-5): KAGVTQTPRYLIKTRGQQVTLSCSPISGHRSVSWYQQTPGQGLQFLFEYFSETQRNKGNFPGRFSGRQFSNSRSEMNVSTLELGDSALYLCASSTGTSGKETQYFGPGTRLLVL.

J is TRBJ2-7 and V is TRBV11-2, with 8 bases lining up with TRBD1. This CDR3 region has 14 residues. Germline loops: CDR1 SGHAT, CDR2 FQNNGV. Trimming cost V 5 bases and J 3 bases; bases outside gene matches: 6. DNA for the CDR3: TGTGCCAGCAGCCGAGACAGGGGAAACTACGAGCAGTACTTC. It yields the protein CASSRDRGNYEQYF.

The chain is built from TRBV10-1 and TRBJ1-1; D call uncertain. V was pared by 5 bases and J by 0 bases, with 7 bases between. The CDR3 totals 13 residues. Germline V gene sequence: CDR1 WNHNN, CDR2 SYGVQD (reference sequence). The CDR3 nucleotides read TGCGCCAGCAGTAGACAACTGAACACTGAAGCTTTCTTT. Protein sequence: CASSRQLNTEAFF.

The chain combines TRBV11-1 with TRBJ2-7, with D uncertain. The CDR3 spans 13 residues. Trimming left V 0 bases short and J 6 bases short, with 9 bases between. Germline V gives CDR1 SGHAT, CDR2 FQDESV (reference sequence). The chain's CDR3 is CASSLAGYGEQYF. For the CDR3, the DNA is TGTGCCAGCAGCTTAGCGGGGTACGGCGAGCAGTACTTC.

This clone turned up a few times. The rearrangement uses TRBV6-1 and TRBJ2-5; possible D gene TRBD1, 5 bases. CDR3 length: 13 amino acids. CDR1 is MNHNS and CDR2 is SASEGT in the germline V gene. V was trimmed by 6 bases and J by 1 base, leaving 9 bases between them. The CDR3 sequence: CASRLTVQETQYF. The CDR3 DNA follows: TGTGCCAGCAGATTGACAGTCCAAGAGACCCAGTACTTC.

This clone was recorded once. The V and J genes are TRBV5-6 and TRBJ1-2; D is perhaps TRBD1 (6 bases). Looked up from germline, CDR1 is SGHDT and CDR2 is YYEEEE. The CDR3 is made up of 19 amino acids. With 0 bases removed from V and 4 bases from J, the gap between germline ends came to 25 bases. CDR3 sequence (DNA): TGTGCCAGCAGCTTGGAAAGTATCTTAAAAGTAGGGACACCCTATGGCTACACCTTC. Protein sequence: CASSLESILKVGTPYGYTF. Drawing the rest from reference TRBV5-6 and TRBJ1-2, the complete variable domain is DAGVTQSPTHLIKTRGQQVTLRCSPKSGHDTVSWYQQALGQGPQFIFQYYEEEERQRGNFPDRFSGHQFPNYSSELNVNALLLGDSALYLCASSLESILKVGTPYGYTFGSGTRLTVV.

V gene TRBV2 combines with J gene TRBJ1-2, with TRBD1 as a possible D gene (5 bases). Per the germline V gene, CDR1 is SNHLY and CDR2 is FYNNEI. The CDR3 is made up of 15 amino acids. The ends were cut back, 7 bases at V and 1 base at J, with 16 bases in the middle. Written as DNA, the CDR3 is TGTGCCAGCACCCAAGAGGAGAGGGGTAACTATGGCTACACCTTC. Amino acids: CASTQEERGNYGYTF.

The chain has TRBV11-3 and TRBJ2-3; D ambiguous. This CDR3 contains 14 residues. The germline V gene encodes CDR1 SGHNT and CDR2 YENEEA. Trimming shortened V by 3 bases and J by 1 base, and 8 bases separated the two germline ends. In nucleotides, the CDR3 is TGTGCCAGCAGCTTTACGGCCGGCACAGATACGCAGTATTTT. It translates to CASSFTAGTDTQYF.

The V gene is TRBV5-4, the J gene TRBJ2-7; perhaps TRBD1 as D (5 bases). This CDR3 is built from 15 residues. Per the germline V gene, CDR1 is SGHNT and CDR2 is YYREEE (reference sequence). Trimming removed 4 bases at V and 5 bases at J, with 19 bases between. As DNA, the CDR3 is TGTGCCAGCAGCAGGAGCAGGGTTTTGAGCGACGAGCAGTACTTC. Protein product: CASSRSRVLSDEQYF. Full variable domain (outside the CDR3, taken from reference TRBV5-4 and TRBJ2-7): ETGVTQSPTHLIKTRGQQVTLRCSSQSGHNTVSWYQQALGQGPQFIFQYYREEENGRGNFPPRFSGLQFPNYSSELNVNALELDDSALYLCASSRSRVLSDEQYFGPGTRLTVT.